This T cell receptor beta chain was identified in a study of T cells in Graves' hyperthyroidism and ophthalmopathy. General study points: Blood samples included most of the expanded thyroid clonotypes exceeding 0.001.

This clonotype came up many times. No antigen is known for it. The germline V gene encodes CDR1 PRHDT and CDR2 FYEKMQ (reference sequence). The length of the CDR3 is 14 residues. Deletions cut 3 bases from V and 4 bases from J, with 12 bases between. Amplified regions were TCR beta CDR3 sequences from RNA transcripts. A set of HTBI primers served as the primers for a first-round RT-PCR of the TCR CDR3. One entry per CDR3 protein results from TCRdb running MiXCR on the multiplex PCR reads. The sample includes about 350,000 distinct CDR3 sequences, roughly an eighth seen only once; the top ten take 34%. The authors obtained PBMCs from about 9 ml of fresh peripheral blood.

The sequence was obtained from a woman aged 40 to 49 with Graves' ophthalmopathy. The sequenced sample was blood. The J gene is TRBJ1-1, the V gene TRBV13; a possible D gene is TRBD1 (5 bases). This chain's CDR3 is CASSFFSGGTEAFF. The CDR3 bases are TGTGCCAGCAGCTTCTTCAGTGGGGGCACTGAAGCTTTCTTT.